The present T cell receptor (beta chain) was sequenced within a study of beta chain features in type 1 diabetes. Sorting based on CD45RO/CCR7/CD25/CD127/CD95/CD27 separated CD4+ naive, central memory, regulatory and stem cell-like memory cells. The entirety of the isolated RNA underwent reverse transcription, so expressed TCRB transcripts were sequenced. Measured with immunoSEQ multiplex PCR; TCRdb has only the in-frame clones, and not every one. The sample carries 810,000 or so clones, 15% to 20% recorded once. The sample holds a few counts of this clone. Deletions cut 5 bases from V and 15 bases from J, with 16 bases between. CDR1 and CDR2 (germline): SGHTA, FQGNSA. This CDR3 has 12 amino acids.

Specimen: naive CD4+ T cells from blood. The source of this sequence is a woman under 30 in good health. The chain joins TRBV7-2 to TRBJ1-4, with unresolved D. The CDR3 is CASSHDKASLFF. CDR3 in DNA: TGTGCCAGCAGCCATGACAAGGCCTCCTTGTTTTTT.